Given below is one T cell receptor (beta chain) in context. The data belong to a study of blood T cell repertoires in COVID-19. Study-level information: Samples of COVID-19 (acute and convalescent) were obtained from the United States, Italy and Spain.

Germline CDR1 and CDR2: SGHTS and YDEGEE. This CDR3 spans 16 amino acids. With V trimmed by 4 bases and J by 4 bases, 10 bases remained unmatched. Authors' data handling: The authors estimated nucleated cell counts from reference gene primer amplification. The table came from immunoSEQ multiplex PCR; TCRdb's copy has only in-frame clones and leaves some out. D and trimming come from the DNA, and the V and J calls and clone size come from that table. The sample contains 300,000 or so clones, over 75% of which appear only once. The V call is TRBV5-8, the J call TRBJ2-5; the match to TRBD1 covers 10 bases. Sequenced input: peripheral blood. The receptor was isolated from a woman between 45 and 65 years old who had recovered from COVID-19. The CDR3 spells CASSRGTGTGVETQYF. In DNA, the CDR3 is TGTGCCAGCAGCAGGGGGACCGGGACAGGGGTAGAGACCCAGTACTTC.